Each of the 6 T cell receptor beta chains below was sequenced from the same sample in a study of T cell responses to AZD1222 COVID-19 vaccine. Method: immunoSEQ multiplex PCR; TCRdb's copy keeps in-frame clones and lacks some. The sample holds approximately 84,000 clones; 70% to 90% are singletons and the top ten take about 10%. The sample consisted of peripheral blood, taken 28 days after the second AZD1222 dose. These receptors were taken from an adult who received the AZD1222 COVID-19 vaccine.

The CDR3 sequence: CASSDRDSREKLFF. For the CDR3, the DNA is TGTGCCAGCTCTGACCGGGACAGCAGAGAAAAACTGTTTTTT. This chain uses TRBV18 with TRBJ1-4, with 7 nucleotides matching TRBD1. This CDR3 has 14 residues. Germline CDR1 reads KGHSH; CDR2 reads LQKENI. The ends lost 6 bases at V and 8 bases at J; junction bases unmatched: 9.

The chain uses TRBV6-2 or TRBV6-3 and TRBJ2-3; no clear D. Germline V CDR1 and CDR2: MNHEY, SVGEGT. The CDR3 sequence is 15 residues long. Trimming removed 2 bases at V and 2 bases at J, with 11 bases between. The CDR3 DNA is TGTGCCAGCAGTTACGTCGGAAGTAACACAGATACGCAGTATTTT. This sequence encodes CASSYVGSNTDTQYF.

This chain connects TRBV2 to TRBJ1-2, with a possible D match to TRBD1 (5 bases). The CDR3 contains 13 residues. Trimming shortened V by 8 bases and J by 0 bases, and 10 bases separated the two germline ends. Germline V CDR1 and CDR2: SNHLY, FYNNEI. CDR3 residues: CASQGLANYGYTF. The CDR3 coding sequence is TGTGCCAGCCAGGGCTTGGCTAACTATGGCTACACCTTC.

The chain combines TRBV5-6 with TRBJ2-5, with 7 positions matching TRBD1. V shed 1 base and J 1 base; nucleotides not matched to a gene: 1. Germline V gives CDR1 SGHDT, CDR2 YYEEEE. The CDR3 contains 14 residues. CDR3 nucleotide sequence: TGTGCCAGCAGCTTGCAGGGGGTCCAAGAGACCCAGTACTTC. Encoded protein: CASSLQGVQETQYF.

This clone has just one count. The chain uses TRBV2 and TRBJ2-2; 9 positions match TRBD1. CDR1 is SNHLY and CDR2 is FYNNEI in the germline V gene. After removal of 3 bases from V and 6 bases from J, the junction contained 5 bases not matched to a gene. The CDR3 loop spans 15 amino acids. In nucleotides, the CDR3 is TGTGCCAGCAGTGACTGGGACAGGGCTGCCGGGGAGCTGTTTTTT. This sequence encodes CASSDWDRAAGELFF.

A remark on this clone: Mismatch with germline at one junction end may stem from a read error. The chain has TRBV7-7 and TRBJ2-5; 8 nucleotides line up with TRBD1. CDR1 and CDR2 (germline): SSHAT, FNYEAQ (reference sequence). This CDR3 has 13 amino acids. The DNA of the CDR3 is TGTGCTAGCAGCGCAGACAGGGGAGAGACCCAGTACTTC. The encoded protein is CASSADRGETQYF.